This T cell receptor beta chain stems from a study of blood T cell repertoires in COVID-19. Study as a whole: Sources were T cells, B-cell-depleted T cells, or PBMCs; the material itself was cDNA or gDNA.

This table comes from immunoSEQ multiplex PCR, and its TCRdb copy is limited to in-frame clones, with some not included. In the table there are some 16,000 clones, roughly 85% of which are singletons. Germline loops: CDR1 SGHKS, CDR2 YYEKEE (reference sequence). The CDR3 contains 14 residues. The V gene end was trimmed by 2 bases and the J gene end by 2 bases; junction bases not matched to a gene: 2. This chain connects TRBV5-5 to TRBJ2-7; TRBD2 aligns across 9 bases. The TCR originated in a man aged 70 or older in a cohort sampled during active COVID-19. Sequencing was performed on peripheral blood. The CDR3 DNA follows: TGTGCCAGCAGCTTTCAGCGGGAGGCCTACGAGCAGTACTTC. Translated, it gives CASSFQREAYEQYF.